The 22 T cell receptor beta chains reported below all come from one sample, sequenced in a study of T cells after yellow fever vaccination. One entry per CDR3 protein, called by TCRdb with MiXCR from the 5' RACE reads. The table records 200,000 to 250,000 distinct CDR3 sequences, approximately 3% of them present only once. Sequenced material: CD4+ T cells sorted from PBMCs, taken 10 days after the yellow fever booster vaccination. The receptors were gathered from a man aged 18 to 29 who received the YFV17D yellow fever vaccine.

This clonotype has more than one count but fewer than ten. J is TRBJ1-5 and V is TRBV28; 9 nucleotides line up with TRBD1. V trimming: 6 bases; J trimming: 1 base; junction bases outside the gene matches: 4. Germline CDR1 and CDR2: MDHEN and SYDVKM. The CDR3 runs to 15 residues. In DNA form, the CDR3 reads TGTGCCAGCAGCAATACAGGGGGCAGCAATCAGCCCCAGCATTTT. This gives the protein CASSNTGGSNQPQHF.

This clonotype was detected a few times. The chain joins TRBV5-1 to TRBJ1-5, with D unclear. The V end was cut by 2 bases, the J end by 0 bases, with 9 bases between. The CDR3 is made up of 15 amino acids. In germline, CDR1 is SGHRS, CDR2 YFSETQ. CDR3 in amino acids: CASSFYGDSNQPQHF. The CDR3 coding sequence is TGCGCCAGCAGCTTCTACGGGGATAGCAATCAGCCCCAGCATTTT.

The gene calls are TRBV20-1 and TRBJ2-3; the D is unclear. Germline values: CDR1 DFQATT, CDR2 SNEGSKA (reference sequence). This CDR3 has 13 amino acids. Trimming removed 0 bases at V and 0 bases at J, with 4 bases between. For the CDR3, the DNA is TGCAGTGCTAGAGAAGGCAGCACAGATACGCAGTATTTT. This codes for CSAREGSTDTQYF.

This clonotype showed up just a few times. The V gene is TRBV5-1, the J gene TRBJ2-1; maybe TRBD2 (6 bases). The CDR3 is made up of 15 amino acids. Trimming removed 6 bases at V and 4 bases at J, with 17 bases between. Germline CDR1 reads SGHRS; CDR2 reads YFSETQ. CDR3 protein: CASTQGRAGYNEQFF. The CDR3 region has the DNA TGCGCCAGCACTCAAGGCCGGGCGGGGTACAATGAGCAGTTCTTC.

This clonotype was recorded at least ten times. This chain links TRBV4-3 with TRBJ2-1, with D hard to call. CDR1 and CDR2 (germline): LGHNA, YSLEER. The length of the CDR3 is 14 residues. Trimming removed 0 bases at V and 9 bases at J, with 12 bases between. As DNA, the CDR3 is TGCGCCAGCAGCCAAGAAGCCCTCATGGGTGAGCAGTTCTTC. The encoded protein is CASSQEALMGEQFF.

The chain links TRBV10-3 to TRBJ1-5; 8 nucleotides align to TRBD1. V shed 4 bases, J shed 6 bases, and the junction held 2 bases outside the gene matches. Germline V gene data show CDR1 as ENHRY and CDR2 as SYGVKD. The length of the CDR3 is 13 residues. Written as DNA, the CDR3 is TGTGCCATCAGTGCAGGGGGCATTCAGCCCCAGCATTTT. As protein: CAISAGGIQPQHF.

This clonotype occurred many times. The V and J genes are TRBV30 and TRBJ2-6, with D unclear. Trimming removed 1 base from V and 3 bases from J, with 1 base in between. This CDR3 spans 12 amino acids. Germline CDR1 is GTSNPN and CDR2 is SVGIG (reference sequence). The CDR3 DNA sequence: TGTGCCTGGAGTGGTGGGGCCAACGTCCTGACTTTC. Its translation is CAWSGGANVLTF.

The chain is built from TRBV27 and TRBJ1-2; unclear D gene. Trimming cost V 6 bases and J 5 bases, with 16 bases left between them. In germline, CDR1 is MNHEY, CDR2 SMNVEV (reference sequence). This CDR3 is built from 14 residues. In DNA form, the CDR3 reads TGTGCCAGCAGCTTGTCCTGGACGGATTATGGCTACACCTTC. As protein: CASSLSWTDYGYTF.

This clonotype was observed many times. CDR3 in amino acids: CASSLERGRGYTF. DNA of the CDR3: TGTGCCAGCAGCTTAGAGCGGGGTAGAGGCTACACCTTC. The V call is TRBV7-6, the J call TRBJ1-2, with D hard to call. Germline values: CDR1 SGHVS, CDR2 FNYEAQ. This CDR3 is built from 13 residues. Between the trimmed V and J ends, which lost 1 base and 8 bases, there was a span of 11 bases.

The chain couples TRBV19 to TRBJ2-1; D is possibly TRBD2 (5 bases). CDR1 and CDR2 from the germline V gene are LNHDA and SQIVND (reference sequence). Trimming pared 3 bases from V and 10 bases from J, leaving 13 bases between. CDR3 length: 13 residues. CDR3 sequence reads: CASSIERMGEQFF. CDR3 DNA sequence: TGTGCCAGTAGTATCGAGCGGATGGGGGAGCAGTTCTTC.

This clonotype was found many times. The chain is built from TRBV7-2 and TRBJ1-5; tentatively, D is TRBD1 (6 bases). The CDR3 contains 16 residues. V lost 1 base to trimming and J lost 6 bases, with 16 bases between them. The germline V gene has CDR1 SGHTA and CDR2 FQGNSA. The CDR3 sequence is CASSLGSRGGGQPQHF. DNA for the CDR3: TGTGCCAGCAGCTTAGGTTCCAGGGGCGGTGGTCAGCCCCAGCATTTT.

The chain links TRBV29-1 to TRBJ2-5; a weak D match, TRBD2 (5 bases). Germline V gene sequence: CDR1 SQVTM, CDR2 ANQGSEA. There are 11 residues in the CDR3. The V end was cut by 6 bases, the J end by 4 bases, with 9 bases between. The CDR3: CSVGRGETQYF. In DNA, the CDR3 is TGCAGCGTCGGTCGGGGAGAGACCCAGTACTTC.

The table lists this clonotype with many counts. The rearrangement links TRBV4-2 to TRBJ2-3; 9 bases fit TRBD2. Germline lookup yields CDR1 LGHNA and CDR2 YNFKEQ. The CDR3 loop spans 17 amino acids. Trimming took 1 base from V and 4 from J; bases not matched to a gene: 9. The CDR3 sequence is CASSQVGAGGQADTQYF. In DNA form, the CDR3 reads TGTGCCAGCAGCCAAGTCGGCGCGGGGGGGCAAGCAGATACGCAGTATTTT.

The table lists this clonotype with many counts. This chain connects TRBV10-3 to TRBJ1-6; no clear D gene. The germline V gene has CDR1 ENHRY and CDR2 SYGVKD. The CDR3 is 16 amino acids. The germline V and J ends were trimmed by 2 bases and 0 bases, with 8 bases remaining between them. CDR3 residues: CAISEPESSYNSPLHF. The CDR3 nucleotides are TGTGCCATCAGTGAGCCAGAAAGCTCCTATAATTCACCCCTCCACTTT.

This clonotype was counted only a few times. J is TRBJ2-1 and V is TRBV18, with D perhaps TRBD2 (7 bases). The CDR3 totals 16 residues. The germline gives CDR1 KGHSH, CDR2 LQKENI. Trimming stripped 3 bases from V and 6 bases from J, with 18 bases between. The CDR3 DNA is TGTGCCAGCTCACCCCGAGGGGGGGGGTGGACCAATGAGCAGTTCTTC. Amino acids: CASSPRGGGWTNEQFF.

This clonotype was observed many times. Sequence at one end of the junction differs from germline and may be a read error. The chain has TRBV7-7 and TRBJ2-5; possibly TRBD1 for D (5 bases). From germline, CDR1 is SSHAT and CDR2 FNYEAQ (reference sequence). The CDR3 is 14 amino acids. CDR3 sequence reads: CASSQTAVQETQYF. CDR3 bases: TGTGCTAGCAGCCAGACAGCTGTTCAAGAGACCCAGTACTTC.

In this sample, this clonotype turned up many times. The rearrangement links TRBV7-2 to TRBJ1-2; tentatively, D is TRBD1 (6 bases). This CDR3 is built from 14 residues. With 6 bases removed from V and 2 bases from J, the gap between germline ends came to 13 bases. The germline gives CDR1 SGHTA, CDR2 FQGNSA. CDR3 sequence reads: CASSSGTRNYGYTF. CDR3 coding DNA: TGTGCCAGCAGTTCGGGGACACGAAACTATGGCTACACCTTC.

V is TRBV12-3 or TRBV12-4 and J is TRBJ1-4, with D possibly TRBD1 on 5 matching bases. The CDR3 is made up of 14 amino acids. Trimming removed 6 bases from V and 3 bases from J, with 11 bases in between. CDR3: CASSPVGANEKLFF. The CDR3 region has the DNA TGTGCCAGCAGCCCCGTAGGGGCTAATGAAAAACTGTTTTTT.

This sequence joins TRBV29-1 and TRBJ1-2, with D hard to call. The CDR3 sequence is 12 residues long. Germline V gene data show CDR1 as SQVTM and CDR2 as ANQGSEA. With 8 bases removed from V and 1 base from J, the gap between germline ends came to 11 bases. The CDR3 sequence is CSTTEVNYGYTF. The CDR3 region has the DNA TGCAGCACTACGGAGGTTAACTATGGCTACACCTTC.

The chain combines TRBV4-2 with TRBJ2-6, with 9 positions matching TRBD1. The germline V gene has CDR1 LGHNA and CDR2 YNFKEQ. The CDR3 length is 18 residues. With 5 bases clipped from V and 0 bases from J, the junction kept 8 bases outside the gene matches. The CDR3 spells CASSYGQGPFSGANVLTF. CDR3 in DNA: TGTGCCAGCAGCTACGGACAGGGGCCTTTCTCTGGGGCCAACGTCCTGACTTTC.

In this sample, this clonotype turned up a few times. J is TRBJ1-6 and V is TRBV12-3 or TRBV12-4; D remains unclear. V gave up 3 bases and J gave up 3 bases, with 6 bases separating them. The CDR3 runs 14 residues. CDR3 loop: CASSFDRYNSPLHF. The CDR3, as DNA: TGTGCCAGCAGTTTTGACCGCTATAATTCACCCCTCCACTTT.

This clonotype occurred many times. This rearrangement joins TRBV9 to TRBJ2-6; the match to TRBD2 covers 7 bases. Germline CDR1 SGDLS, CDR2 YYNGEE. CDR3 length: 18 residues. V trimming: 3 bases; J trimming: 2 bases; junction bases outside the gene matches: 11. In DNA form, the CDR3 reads TGTGCCAGCAGCGGACGCCGGGGGGAAATAACTGGGGCCAACGTCCTGACTTTC. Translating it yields CASSGRRGEITGANVLTF.